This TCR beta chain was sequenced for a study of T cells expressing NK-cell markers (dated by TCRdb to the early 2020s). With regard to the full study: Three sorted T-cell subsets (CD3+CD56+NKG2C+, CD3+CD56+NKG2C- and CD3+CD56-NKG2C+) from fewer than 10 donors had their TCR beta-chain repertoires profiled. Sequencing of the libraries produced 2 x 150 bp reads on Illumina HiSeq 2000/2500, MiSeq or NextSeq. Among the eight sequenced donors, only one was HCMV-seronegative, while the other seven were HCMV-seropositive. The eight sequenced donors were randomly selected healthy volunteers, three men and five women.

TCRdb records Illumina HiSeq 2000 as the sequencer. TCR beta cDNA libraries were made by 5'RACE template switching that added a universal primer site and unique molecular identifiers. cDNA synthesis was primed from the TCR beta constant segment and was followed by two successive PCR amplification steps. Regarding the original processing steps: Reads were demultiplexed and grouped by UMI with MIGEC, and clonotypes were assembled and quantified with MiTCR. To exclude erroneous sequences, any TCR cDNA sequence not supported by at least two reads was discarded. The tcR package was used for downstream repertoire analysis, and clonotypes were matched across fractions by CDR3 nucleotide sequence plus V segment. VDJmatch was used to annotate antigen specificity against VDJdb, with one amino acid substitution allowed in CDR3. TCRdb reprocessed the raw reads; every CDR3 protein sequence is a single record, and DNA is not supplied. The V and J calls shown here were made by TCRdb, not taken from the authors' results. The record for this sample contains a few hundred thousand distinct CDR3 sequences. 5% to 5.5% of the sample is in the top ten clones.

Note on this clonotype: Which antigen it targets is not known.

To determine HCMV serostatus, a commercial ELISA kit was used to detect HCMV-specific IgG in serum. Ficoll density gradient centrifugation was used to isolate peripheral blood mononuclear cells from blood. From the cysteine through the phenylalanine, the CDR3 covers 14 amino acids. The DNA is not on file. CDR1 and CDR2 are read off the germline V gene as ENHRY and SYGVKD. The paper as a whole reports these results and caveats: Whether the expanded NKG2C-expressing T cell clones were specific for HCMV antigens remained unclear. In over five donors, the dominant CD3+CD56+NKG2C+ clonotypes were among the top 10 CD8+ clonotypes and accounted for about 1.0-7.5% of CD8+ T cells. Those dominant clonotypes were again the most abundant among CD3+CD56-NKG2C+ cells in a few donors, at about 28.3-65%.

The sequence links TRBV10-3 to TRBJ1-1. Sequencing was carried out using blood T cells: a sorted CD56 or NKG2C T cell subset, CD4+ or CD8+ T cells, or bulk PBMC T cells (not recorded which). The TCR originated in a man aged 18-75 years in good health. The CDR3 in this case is CAISESLSSTEAFF.